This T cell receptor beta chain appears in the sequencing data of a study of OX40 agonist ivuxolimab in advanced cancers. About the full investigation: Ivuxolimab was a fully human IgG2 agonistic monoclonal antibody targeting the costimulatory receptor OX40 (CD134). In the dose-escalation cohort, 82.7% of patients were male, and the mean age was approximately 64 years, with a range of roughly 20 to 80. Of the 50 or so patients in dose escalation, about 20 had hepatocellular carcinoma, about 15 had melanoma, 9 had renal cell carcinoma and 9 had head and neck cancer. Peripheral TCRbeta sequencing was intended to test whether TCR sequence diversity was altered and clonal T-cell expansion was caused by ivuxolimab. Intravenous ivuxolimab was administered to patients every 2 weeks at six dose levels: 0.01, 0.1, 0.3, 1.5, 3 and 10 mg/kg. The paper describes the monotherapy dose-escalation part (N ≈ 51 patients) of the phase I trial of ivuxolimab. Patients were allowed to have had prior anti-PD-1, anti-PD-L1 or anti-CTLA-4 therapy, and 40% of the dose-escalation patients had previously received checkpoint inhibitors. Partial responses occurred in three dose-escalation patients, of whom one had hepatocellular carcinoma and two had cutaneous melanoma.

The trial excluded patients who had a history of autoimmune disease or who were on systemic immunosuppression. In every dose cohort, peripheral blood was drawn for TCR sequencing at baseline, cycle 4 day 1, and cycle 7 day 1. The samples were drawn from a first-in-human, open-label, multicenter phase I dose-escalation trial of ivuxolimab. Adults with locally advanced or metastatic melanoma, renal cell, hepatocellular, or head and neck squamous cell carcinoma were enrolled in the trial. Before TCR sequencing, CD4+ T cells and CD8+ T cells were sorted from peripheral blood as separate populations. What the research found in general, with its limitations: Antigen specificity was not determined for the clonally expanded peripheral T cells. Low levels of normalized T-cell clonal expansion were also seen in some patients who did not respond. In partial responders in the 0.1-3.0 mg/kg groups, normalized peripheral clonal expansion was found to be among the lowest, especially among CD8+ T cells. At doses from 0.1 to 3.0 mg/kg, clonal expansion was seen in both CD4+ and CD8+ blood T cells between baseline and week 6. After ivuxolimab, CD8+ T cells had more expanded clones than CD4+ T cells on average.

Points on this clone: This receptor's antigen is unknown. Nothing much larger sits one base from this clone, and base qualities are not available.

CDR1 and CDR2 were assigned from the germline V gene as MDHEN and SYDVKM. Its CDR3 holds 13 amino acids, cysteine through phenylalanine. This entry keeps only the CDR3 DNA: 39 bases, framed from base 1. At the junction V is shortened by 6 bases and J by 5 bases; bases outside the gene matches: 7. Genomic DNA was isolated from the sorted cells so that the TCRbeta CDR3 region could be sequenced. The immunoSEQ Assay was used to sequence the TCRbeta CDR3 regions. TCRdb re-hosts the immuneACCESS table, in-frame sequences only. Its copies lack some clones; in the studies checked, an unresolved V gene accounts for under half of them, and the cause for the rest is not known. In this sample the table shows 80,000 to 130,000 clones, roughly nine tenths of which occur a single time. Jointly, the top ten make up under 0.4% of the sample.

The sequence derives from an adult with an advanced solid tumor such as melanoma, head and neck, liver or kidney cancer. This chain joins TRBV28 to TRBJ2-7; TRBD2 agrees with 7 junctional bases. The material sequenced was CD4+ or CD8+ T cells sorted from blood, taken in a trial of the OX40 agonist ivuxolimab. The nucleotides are TGTGCCAGCAGCCTAGCGGTCGTCCACGAGCAGTACTTC. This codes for CASSLAVVHEQYF.